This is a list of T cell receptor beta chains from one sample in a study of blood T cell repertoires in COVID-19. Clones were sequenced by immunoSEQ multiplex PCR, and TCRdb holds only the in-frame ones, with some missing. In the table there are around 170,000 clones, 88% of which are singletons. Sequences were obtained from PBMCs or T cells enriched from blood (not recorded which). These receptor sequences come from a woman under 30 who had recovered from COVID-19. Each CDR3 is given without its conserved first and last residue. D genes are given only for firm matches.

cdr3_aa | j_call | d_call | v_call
SASGGLATYNEQF | TRBJ2-1 | TRBD2 | TRBV20-1
ASSRGDYGYT | TRBJ1-2 | NA | TRBV5-6
ASSATGNGGKLF | TRBJ1-4 | TRBD1 | TRBV10-2
ASSLGTGVLSLEQY | TRBJ2-7 | TRBD1 | TRBV13
ASSLNSGGAHEQF | TRBJ2-1 | TRBD2 | TRBV11-2
ASSLSSRNPNYGYT | TRBJ1-2 | NA | TRBV5-1
ASSFGSGEDYTGELF | TRBJ2-2 | TRBD2 | TRBV11-2
ASSSGQRPYEQY | TRBJ2-7 | TRBD1 | TRBV7-9
ASSSSGADTQY | TRBJ2-3 | NA | TRBV5-4
SARTESSYEQY | TRBJ2-7 | NA | TRBV29-1
ASSFTGTDTQY | TRBJ2-3 | NA | TRBV5-6
ASSLTSGSYEQY | TRBJ2-7 | TRBD2 | TRBV27
ASSSRGPIDTQY | TRBJ2-3 | TRBD1 | TRBV7-3
ASRSDTSSYNSPLH | TRBJ1-6 | NA | TRBV6-6
ASSPGQLNSPLH | TRBJ1-6 | TRBD1 | TRBV7-6
AWSAVRGVGQPQH | TRBJ1-5 | NA | TRBV30
ASSAGTANYEQY | TRBJ2-7 | TRBD1 | TRBV9
ASSPLAGAQETQY | TRBJ2-5 | TRBD2 | TRBV6-5
ASNPGGEAPPEQY | TRBJ2-7 | NA | TRBV27
ASSSMGAPRADTQY | TRBJ2-3 | NA | TRBV7-9
ASNTGNEQF | TRBJ2-1 | NA | TRBV19
AGGQGRTDNYGYT | TRBJ1-2 | TRBD1 | TRBV2
ASSEDSFWPQH | TRBJ1-5 | NA | TRBV25-1